A selection of T cell receptor beta chains follows, all from one sample in a study of control samples from healthy donors and cancer patients. The table came from immunoSEQ multiplex PCR; TCRdb's copy has only in-frame clones and leaves some out. This table has approximately 79,000 clones, 70% to 90% appearing once. Specimen: blood. All receptors come from a man aged 50-59 years in good health. Both conserved end residues are part of each CDR3. D genes are given only for firm matches. The listing skips clone size in some rows; elsewhere it reads once, few, many or a size class.

TRBV2	TRBJ2-7	TRBD1	-	TGTGCCAGCGGGACAGGGGACGAGCAGTACTTC	CASGTGDEQYF
TRBV9	TRBJ2-7	TRBD2	-	TGTGCCAGCAGCCCAGGGACTAGCGGGGGGATCTCCTACGAGCAGTACTTC	CASSPGTSGGISYEQYF
TRBV5-1	TRBJ2-3	TRBD2	-	TGCGCCAGCAGCCTGGCCCGGGGGGGCAGCACAGATACGCAGTATTTT	CASSLARGGSTDTQYF
TRBV7-9	TRBJ2-6	-	-	TGTGCCAGCAGCTCCCTACAGAGTTCTTTATCTGGGGCCAACGTCCTGACTTTC	CASSSLQSSLSGANVLTF
TRBV4-2	TRBJ1-4	TRBD1	-	TGTGCCAGCAGCCAACAACAGGGGGTGGGTGAAAAACTGTTTTTT	CASSQQQGVGEKLFF
TRBV6-5	TRBJ2-1	TRBD1	-	TGTGCCAGCACCTCGGGACAGGCTTACAATGAGCAGTTCTTC	CASTSGQAYNEQFF
TRBV18	TRBJ1-1	-	-	TGTGCCAGCTCACCACTAGGCGGTGAACTAGGGGGAGCTTTCTTT	CASSPLGGELGGAFF
TRBV7-2	TRBJ1-2	-	-	TGTGCCAGCAGCCGCTCTCGGGATACGGTGAAAGGCTACACCTTC	CASSRSRDTVKGYTF
TRBV19	TRBJ2-3	-	-	TGTGCCAGTAGTCTCCCACAGGGAGTGGGCACAGATACGCAGTATTTT	CASSLPQGVGTDTQYF
TRBV11-1	TRBJ2-1	TRBD2	-	TGTGCCAGCCAACGGGGGGGCCCGAGTAGCAATGAGCAGTTCTTC	CASQRGGPSSNEQFF
TRBV7-9	TRBJ2-6	-	-	TGTGCCAGCAGCTTAAGCAGCTCGGGGGCCAACGTCCTGACTTTC	CASSLSSSGANVLTF
TRBV7-2	TRBJ1-3	-	-	TGTGCCAGCGGACCCCACGACACCATATATTTT	CASGPHDTIYF
TRBV18	TRBJ1-6	-	-	TGTGCCAGCTCACCACGGGAGGGGGGCACCCTCCACTTT	CASSPREGGTLHF
TRBV2	TRBJ1-4	TRBD1	-	TGTGCCAGCAGAGACCGACAGGGGGAGAGTGAAAAACTGTTTTTT	CASRDRQGESEKLFF
TRBV7-6	TRBJ1-6	-	once	TGTGCCAGCAGCTTCGGGGGGCTGGGGTCACCCCTCCACTTT	CASSFGGLGSPLHF
TRBV3-1/TRBV3-2	TRBJ2-3	-	-	TGTGCCAGCAGCCAGGGCAACGGGGGCGGGTTAACAGATACGCAGTATTTT	CASSQGNGGGLTDTQYF
TRBV18	TRBJ2-3	-	-	TGTGCCAGCTCACCCGGGGCAGATACGCAGTATTTT	CASSPGADTQYF
TRBV14	TRBJ1-1	-	-	TGTGCCAGCAGCCAATGGCTGAACACTGAAGCTTTCTTT	CASSQWLNTEAFF
TRBV30	TRBJ2-1	TRBD2	-	TGTGCCTGGAGTGTTGGCGGGGGTTGGAGGAATGAGCAGTTCTTC	CAWSVGGGWRNEQFF
TRBV13	TRBJ2-3	-	-	TGTGCCAGCAGCTTTAGGCGGGCCCCCTTTGATACGCAGTATTTT	CASSFRRAPFDTQYF
TRBV3-1/TRBV3-2	TRBJ2-5	-	-	TGTGCCAGCAGCGCAATACAGGGCCCTCAAGAGACCCAGTACTTC	CASSAIQGPQETQYF
TRBV4-3	TRBJ1-6	-	-	TGCGCCAGCAGTCCTTCCTCCACCGGCGGCAAGTCACCCCTCCACTTT	CASSPSSTGGKSPLHF
TRBV6-5	TRBJ1-2	-	-	TGTGCCAGCAGTTACTCTTCAGGTGACGGCTACACCTTC	CASSYSSGDGYTF
TRBV2	TRBJ1-1	TRBD1	-	TGTGCCAGCAGGACAGGGAGGGACACTGAAGCTTTCTTT	CASRTGRDTEAFF
TRBV27	TRBJ1-5	-	-	TGTGCCAGCAGTTCCCAGGATCAGCCCCAGCATTTT	CASSSQDQPQHF
TRBV11-2	TRBJ2-7	TRBD2	few	TGTGCCAGCAGCTTAGGGCGGGGGTACTACGAGCAGTACTTC	CASSLGRGYYEQYF
TRBV4-2	TRBJ2-2	TRBD1	-	TGTGCCAGCAGCCATTTGACAGGGGGTAACTCCGGGGAGCTGTTTTTT	CASSHLTGGNSGELFF
TRBV9	TRBJ1-2	-	-	TGTGCCAGCAGCGTCCAGGGGTTAGGCTATGGCTACACCTTC	CASSVQGLGYGYTF
TRBV7-2	TRBJ1-6	-	-	TGTGCCAGCAGCTCCTCCCATCAGGGTTCACCCCTCCACTTT	CASSSSHQGSPLHF
TRBV18	TRBJ2-2	TRBD1	-	TGTGCCAGCTCACTCGGGACAGCGAACACCGGGGAGCTGTTTTTT	CASSLGTANTGELFF
TRBV10-1	TRBJ2-7	-	-	TGCGCCAGCAGTGAGATGCCTCGGGCCGATGTGTCCTACGAGCAGTACTTC	CASSEMPRADVSYEQYF
TRBV7-6	TRBJ2-2	-	-	TGTGCCAGCAGCTTAGCGGAGGGGGGAAACACCGGGGAGCTGTTTTTT	CASSLAEGGNTGELFF
TRBV29-1	TRBJ1-1	TRBD1	-	TGCAGCGAACAAACAGGGGGCACTGAAGCTTTCTTT	CSEQTGGTEAFF
TRBV9	TRBJ1-1	TRBD1	-	TGTGCCAGCAGCTACCGACAGGGGGGGGACACTGAAGCTTTCTTT	CASSYRQGGDTEAFF
TRBV9	TRBJ2-3	-	-	TGTGCCAGCAGCGTAGTCCACACAGATACGCAGTATTTT	CASSVVHTDTQYF
TRBV2	TRBJ2-1	-	-	TGTGCCAGCAGTGAAGACTGGGGTCTGTTGTACAATGAGCAGTTCTTC	CASSEDWGLLYNEQFF
TRBV7-9	TRBJ2-7	TRBD1	-	TGTGCCAGCAGCAAACTCCGGGACAGGGATTTCTACGAGCAGTACTTC	CASSKLRDRDFYEQYF
TRBV23-1	TRBJ2-3	TRBD2	-	TGCGCCAGGGGCAAGACTAGCGGGGGGGGAGATACGCAGTATTTT	CARGKTSGGGDTQYF
TRBV30	TRBJ1-6	TRBD1	-	TGTGCCTGGAGTGAAGGGGACAGGGACAGGAGTTCACCCCTCCACTTT	CAWSEGDRDRSSPLHF
TRBV19	TRBJ1-2	-	-	TGTGCCAGTCGGTTGGACTATGGCTACACCTTC	CASRLDYGYTF
TRBV7-9	TRBJ2-6	TRBD1	-	TGTGCCAGCAGCGGGGGACAGGGCAGCTCTGGGGCCAACGTCCTGACTTTC	CASSGGQGSSGANVLTF
TRBV19	TRBJ1-3	-	-	TGTGCCAGCTCTATGGGGGACCTCAGACGTACCATATATTTT	CASSMGDLRRTIYF
TRBV5-1	TRBJ1-5	-	-	TGCGCCAGCAGCATTGGCGGGGGGGCCCAGCATTTT	CASSIGGGAQHF
TRBV5-1	TRBJ2-3	-	-	TGCGCCAGCAGCTTTCCTAAGGATGGAGATACGCAGTATTTT	CASSFPKDGDTQYF
TRBV5-6	TRBJ2-7	-	-	TGTGCCAGCAGCTGGGGATTAGAGGCCTCACCCTCCTACGAGCAGTACTTC	CASSWGLEASPSYEQYF
TRBV12-2	TRBJ2-1	-	-	TGTGCAAGTCGCTTAGGGTCAGCGGGGGGAACCAATGAGCAGTTCTTC	CASRLGSAGGTNEQFF
TRBV2	TRBJ1-5	TRBD1	few	TGTGCCAGCAGCGCCGGGACAGCTGGGGATCAGCCCCAGCATTTT	CASSAGTAGDQPQHF
TRBV5-6	TRBJ2-1	TRBD2	-	TGTGCCAGCAGGCCGGGACTAGCGTATCAAGGGCAGTTCTTC	CASRPGLAYQGQFF
TRBV5-1	TRBJ1-1	TRBD1	-	TGCGCCAGCACGCAAGGGGGCGCAGGCACTGAAGCTTTCTTT	CASTQGGAGTEAFF
TRBV19	TRBJ1-5	TRBD1	-	TGTGCCAGTAGGGTGGACAGGGTTTATAGCAATCAGCCCCAGCATTTT	CASRVDRVYSNQPQHF
TRBV11-2	TRBJ1-2	-	-	TGTGCCAGCAGCTCCTCAGGTACCTATGGCTACACCTTC	CASSSSGTYGYTF
TRBV15	TRBJ2-2	TRBD1	-	TGTGCCACCAGCAGAGGACAGGGGACTAACACCGGGGAGCTGTTTTTT	CATSRGQGTNTGELFF
TRBV1	TRBJ1-1	-	once	TGCACCAGCAGCCACCTAAGGGGGACAGGGGGCCCTGAAGCTTTCTTT	CTSSHLRGTGGPEAFF
TRBV19	TRBJ2-2	-	-	TGTGCCAGTAGTATAGCGGTTATAACAGGGAGGGCCGGGGAGCTGTTTTTT	CASSIAVITGRAGELFF